In this sample, the clone carrying this TCR beta chain turned up once. The data derive from a study of blood T cell repertoires in COVID-19. Study context: PBMCs, B-cell-depleted T cells, or T cells provided the cDNA or gDNA that made up the material.

Original processing methods: The assay estimated nucleated cells by amplifying reference gene primers. Clones were read by immunoSEQ multiplex PCR, and TCRdb kept only the in-frame ones, dropping some. The V and J calls and clone size come from that table; D and trimming were worked out from the DNA. The sample has more than 150,000 clones; approximately 92% are singletons. V lost 1 base and J 6 bases, leaving 7 bases between the germline ends. This CDR3 has 12 residues. The germline gives CDR1 GTSNPN, CDR2 SVGIG (reference sequence). The source of this sequence is a woman in her thirties or forties with acute or convalescent COVID-19. Sample: peripheral blood. The gene calls are TRBV30 and TRBJ2-1; D is ambiguous. The CDR3 sequence: CAWSAVPNEQFF. Here the CDR3 DNA reads TGTGCCTGGAGTGCAGTTCCCAATGAGCAGTTCTTC.